These 24 T cell receptor beta chains originate from one sample sequenced in a study of blood T cell repertoires in COVID-19. Assay: immunoSEQ multiplex PCR; the TCRdb copy retains only in-frame clones and omits some. The sample records tens of thousands of clones, 91% being singletons. Material: peripheral blood. Receptors originate from a woman between 50 and 59 years old in a cohort sampled during active COVID-19.

This chain connects TRBV7-9 to TRBJ2-2; 9 nucleotides line up with TRBD1. This CDR3 spans 15 amino acids. With 5 bases clipped from V and 4 bases from J, the junction kept 5 bases outside the gene matches. Germline V gene sequence: CDR1 SEHNR, CDR2 FQNEAQ (reference sequence). CDR3 sequence (DNA): TGTGCCAGCAGCCCGGGACAGGGCTTCACCGGGGAGCTGTTTTTT. Protein: CASSPGQGFTGELFF. The full variable domain, with the rest looked up from reference TRBV7-9 and TRBJ2-2, is DTGVSQNPRHKITKRGQNVTFRCDPISEHNRLYWYRQTLGQGPEFLTYFQNEAQLEKSRLLSDRFSAERPKGSFSTLEIQRTEQGDSAMYLCASSPGQGFTGELFFGEGSRLTVL.

The V and J genes are TRBV9 and TRBJ1-3; 9 bases are a match to TRBD1. The V and J ends lost 3 bases and 4 bases, in that order; junction bases with no gene match: 5. This CDR3 is built from 15 residues. CDR1 and CDR2 (germline): SGDLS, YYNGEE. The CDR3 loop is CASSDTGGRGNTIYF. For the CDR3, the DNA is TGTGCCAGCAGCGATACAGGGGGCAGAGGAAACACCATATATTTT.

The J gene is TRBJ2-5, the V gene TRBV5-4; D is undetermined. The CDR3 runs to 14 residues. V lost 0 bases and J lost 5, with 11 bases in between. The germline gives CDR1 SGHNT, CDR2 YYREEE (reference sequence). CDR3: CASSLDQVRETQYF. The CDR3 DNA reads as TGTGCCAGCAGCTTGGACCAGGTCAGGGAGACCCAGTACTTC.

V gene TRBV5-1 combines with J gene TRBJ1-2, with 8 bases that match TRBD1. This CDR3 comprises 14 residues. Germline CDR1 SGHRS, CDR2 YFSETQ. V was clipped by 4 bases and J by 4 bases; unmatched bases: 6. This chain's CDR3 is CASSEDRDLYGYTF. The CDR3 coding sequence is TGCGCCAGCAGCGAGGACAGGGACCTCTATGGCTACACCTTC.

The chain employs TRBV6-5 and TRBJ2-7, with 9 bases lining up with TRBD1. Germline V gene sequence: CDR1 MNHEY, CDR2 SVGAGI. This CDR3 contains 15 residues. With 6 bases clipped from V and 6 bases from J, the junction kept 12 bases outside the gene matches. CDR3 sequence reads: CASRAPGTGFFEQYF. In DNA form, the CDR3 reads TGTGCCAGCAGAGCGCCCGGGACAGGGTTTTTCGAGCAGTACTTC.

The CDR3 coding sequence is TGTGCCAGCAGCCCATATGGGGACAGGGCGTACAATGAGCAGTTCTTC. Translation: CASSPYGDRAYNEQFF. The rearrangement joins TRBV7-8 to TRBJ2-1, with TRBD1 matching over 9 bases. CDR3 length equals 16 residues. After removal of 5 bases from V and 4 bases from J, the junction contained 9 bases not matched to a gene. Germline loops: CDR1 SGHVS, CDR2 FQNEAQ.

This sequence joins TRBV29-1 and TRBJ1-2; TRBD1 matches at 7 bases. CDR1 is SQVTM, CDR2 ANQGSEA, per germline. The V and J ends lost 3 bases and 4 bases, in that order; junction bases with no gene match: 8. This CDR3 has 14 residues. The CDR3 spells CSVEGLGGGYGYTF. CDR3 DNA sequence: TGCAGCGTTGAGGGCCTAGGGGGCGGCTATGGCTACACCTTC.

V is TRBV12-5 and J is TRBJ2-6, with 9 nucleotides matching TRBD1. Germline V gene lookup returns CDR1 LGHNT and CDR2 FRNRAP. The junction had 13 bases not matched to a gene; V was cut back by 1 base and J by 0 bases. The CDR3 loop spans 21 amino acids. The CDR3 DNA reads TGTGCTAGTGGTTTGGGCCCGGCGACAGGGGGTCCTCTCTCTGGGGCCAACGTCCTGACTTTC. This encodes CASGLGPATGGPLSGANVLTF.

This chain uses TRBV7-3 with TRBJ1-1; the D is unclear. The CDR3 is made up of 14 amino acids. With 5 bases removed from V and 0 bases from J, the gap between germline ends came to 10 bases. Germline CDR1 SGHTA, CDR2 FQGTGA. The CDR3 coding sequence is TGTGCCAGCAGCCCAGGCCCTATGAACACTGAAGCTTTCTTT. This sequence encodes CASSPGPMNTEAFF.

Here the CDR3 reads CASSESGLVSEQYF. In nucleotides, the CDR3 is TGTGCCAGCAGTGAAAGCGGGTTGGTCTCCGAGCAGTACTTC. The V call is TRBV6-1, the J call TRBJ2-7; maybe TRBD2 (6 bases). Trimming stripped 2 bases from V and 6 bases from J, with 14 bases between. Germline CDR1 MNHNS, CDR2 SASEGT. The CDR3 loop spans 14 amino acids.

This rearrangement joins TRBV6-1 to TRBJ1-5; D is perhaps TRBD1 (5 bases). Deletions cut 4 bases from V and 4 bases from J, with 17 bases between. Germline V lookup: CDR1 MNHNS, CDR2 SASEGT. This CDR3 has 16 amino acids. The chain's CDR3 is CASSGYIDPGNQPQHF. In DNA, the CDR3 is TGTGCCAGCAGTGGGTACATCGACCCAGGGAATCAGCCCCAGCATTTT.

This sequence joins TRBV3-1 (or the pseudogene TRBV3-2) and TRBJ2-2; 12 bases fit TRBD2. After removal of 3 bases from V and 7 bases from J, the junction contained 6 bases not matched to a gene. Germline V gene sequence: CDR1 LGHDT, CDR2 YNNKEL (reference sequence). The length of the CDR3 is 16 residues. In DNA form, the CDR3 reads TGTGCCAGCAGCCACCTAGCGGGGGGGCCTCACGGGGAGCTGTTTTTT. Translation: CASSHLAGGPHGELFF.

The chain carries TRBV20-1 and TRBJ2-7; 8 nucleotides line up with TRBD1. The J segment lost 0 bases and the V segment lost 3 bases, leaving 7 bases of the junction unmatched. The CDR3 sequence is 15 residues long. Germline CDR1 is DFQATT and CDR2 is SNEGSKA (reference sequence). In DNA form, the CDR3 reads TGCAGTGCTAGTTCCCGGACAGGGCCCTCCTACGAGCAGTACTTC. This sequence encodes CSASSRTGPSYEQYF.

Only one count was recorded for this clone. The chain links TRBV18 to TRBJ2-3, with D possibly matching TRBD1 (6 bases). The germline V gene has CDR1 KGHSH and CDR2 LQKENI. Trimming took off 3 bases at V and 2 bases at J, with 15 bases between the two ends. CDR3 length equals 16 residues. CDR3 region: CASSPQSAGVTDTQYF. The DNA for the CDR3 is TGTGCCAGCTCACCTCAATCGGCAGGGGTCACAGATACGCAGTATTTT.

The chain couples TRBV6-5 to TRBJ2-3; perhaps TRBD1 as D (6 bases). Looked up from germline, CDR1 is MNHEY and CDR2 is SVGAGI. This CDR3 is built from 15 residues. V dropped 6 bases and J dropped 0 bases, with 13 bases sitting between them. The CDR3 sequence is CASRNGQRSTDTQYF. The CDR3 DNA sequence: TGTGCCAGCAGAAACGGACAGCGGAGCACAGATACGCAGTATTTT.

The chain has TRBV28 and TRBJ1-1; possible D gene TRBD1, 5 bases. V was shortened by 4 bases and J by 1 base, with 7 bases between the two germline ends. Germline loops: CDR1 MDHEN, CDR2 SYDVKM. CDR3 length: 13 residues. The chain's CDR3 is CASSSTGNTEAFF. The DNA for the CDR3 is TGTGCCAGCAGTTCTACAGGGAACACTGAAGCTTTCTTT. The full variable domain, with the rest looked up from reference TRBV28 and TRBJ1-1, is DVKVTQSSRYLVKRTGEKVFLECVQDMDHENMFWYRQDPGLGLRLIYFSYDVKMKEKGDIPEGYSVSREKKERFSLILESASTNQTSMYLCASSSTGNTEAFFGQGTRLTVV.

This chain's CDR3 is CASSTRTGDFYNEQFF. The DNA for the CDR3 is TGTGCCAGCAGCACTCGGACAGGGGACTTCTACAATGAGCAGTTCTTC. This chain uses TRBV5-4 with TRBJ2-1, with 9 bases that match TRBD1. The germline V gene has CDR1 SGHNT and CDR2 YYREEE (reference sequence). J gave up 3 bases and V 4 bases, and 8 bases lay outside the gene matches. This CDR3 contains 16 residues.

The V call is TRBV6-6, the J call TRBJ1-1; tentatively, D is TRBD1 (6 bases). The germline V and J ends were trimmed by 5 bases and 0 bases, with 10 bases remaining between them. CDR1 and CDR2 from the germline V gene are MNHNY and SVGAGI (reference sequence). There are 14 residues in the CDR3. The CDR3 coding sequence is TGTGCCAGCAGTCCCGGGACACTGAACACTGAAGCTTTCTTT. It encodes CASSPGTLNTEAFF.

This clone was picked up one time. The chain links TRBV3-1 (or the pseudogene TRBV3-2) to TRBJ2-5; tentatively, D is TRBD2 (5 bases). This CDR3 has 15 residues. Germline values: CDR1 LGHDT, CDR2 YNNKEL (reference sequence). The V gene lost 1 base and the J gene lost 4 bases, with 13 bases spanning the gap. The CDR3 spells CASSQVGLAGETQYF. The CDR3 nucleotides are TGTGCCAGCAGCCAAGTTGGGCTAGCAGGAGAGACCCAGTACTTC.

This chain joins TRBV6-5 and TRBJ2-3, with a possible D match to TRBD1 (5 bases). Germline V CDR1 and CDR2: MNHEY, SVGAGI. This CDR3 has 14 residues. Deletions cut 2 bases from V and 5 bases from J, with 11 bases between. CDR3 DNA sequence: TGTGCCAGCAGTTACGGGCAGGGTCTAGATACGCAGTATTTT. Protein: CASSYGQGLDTQYF.

The rearrangement uses TRBV19 and TRBJ1-2; TRBD1 agrees at 9 bases. This CDR3 contains 13 residues. In germline, CDR1 is LNHDA, CDR2 SQIVND (reference sequence). V shed 7 bases and J 8 bases; nucleotides not matched to a gene: 8. The CDR3 region is CASMDRGRFGYTF. The DNA for the CDR3 is TGTGCCAGTATGGACAGGGGACGTTTCGGCTACACCTTC.

The chain joins TRBV6-6 to TRBJ1-3; the D gene is possibly TRBD1 (5 bases). Germline lookup yields CDR1 MNHNY and CDR2 SVGAGI (reference sequence). V was trimmed by 3 bases and J by 0 bases, leaving 6 bases between them. The CDR3 loop spans 14 amino acids. CDR3 coding DNA: TGTGCCAGCAGTTATAGGGGCTCTGGAAACACCATATATTTT. It encodes CASSYRGSGNTIYF.

This clone was recorded once. The V and J genes are TRBV6-5 and TRBJ1-5; TRBD1 aligns across 11 bases. Per the germline V gene, CDR1 is MNHEY and CDR2 is SVGAGI. The V segment lost 6 bases and the J segment 5 bases; nucleotides outside the gene matches: 6. This CDR3 region has 15 residues. The CDR3 loop reads CASRRTGGKDQPQHF. Written as DNA, the CDR3 is TGTGCCAGCAGGCGGACAGGGGGCAAGGATCAGCCCCAGCATTTT.

The V call is TRBV7-2, the J call TRBJ2-1; tentatively, D is TRBD2 (5 bases). The CDR3 has 14 residues. Germline V lookup: CDR1 SGHTA, CDR2 FQGNSA. The V end was cut by 6 bases, the J end by 3 bases, with 12 bases between. The CDR3 sequence: CASRQTRVYNEQFF. The CDR3 region has the DNA TGTGCCAGCAGACAAACTAGGGTCTACAATGAGCAGTTCTTC.